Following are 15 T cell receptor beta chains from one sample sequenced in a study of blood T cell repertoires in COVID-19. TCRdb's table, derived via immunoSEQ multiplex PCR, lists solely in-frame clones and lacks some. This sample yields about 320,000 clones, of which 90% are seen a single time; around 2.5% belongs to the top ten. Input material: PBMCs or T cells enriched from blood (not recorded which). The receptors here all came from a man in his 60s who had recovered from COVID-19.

This chain's CDR3 is CASSLSSGESQPQHF. In nucleotides, the CDR3 is TGCGCCAGCAGCTTGTCTTCAGGGGAAAGTCAGCCCCAGCATTTT. The chain uses TRBV5-1 and TRBJ1-5, with a weak D call TRBD1 (6 bases). CDR1 is SGHRS, CDR2 YFSETQ, per germline. V lost 1 base to trimming and J lost 6 bases, with 14 bases between them. The CDR3 is made up of 15 amino acids.

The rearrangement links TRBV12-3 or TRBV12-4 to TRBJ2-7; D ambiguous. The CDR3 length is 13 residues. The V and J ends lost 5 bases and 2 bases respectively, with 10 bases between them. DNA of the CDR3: TGTGCCAGCAGTCAAACTGAGGCCTACGAGCAGTACTTC. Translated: CASSQTEAYEQYF.

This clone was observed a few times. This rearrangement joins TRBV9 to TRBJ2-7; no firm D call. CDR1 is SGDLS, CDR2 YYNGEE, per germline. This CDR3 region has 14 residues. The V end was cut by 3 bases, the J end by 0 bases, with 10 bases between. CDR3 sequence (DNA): TGTGCCAGCAGCGAAACTGCCCTCTCCTACGAGCAGTACTTC. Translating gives CASSETALSYEQYF. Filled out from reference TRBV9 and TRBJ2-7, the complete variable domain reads DSGVTQTPKHLITATGQRVTLRCSPRSGDLSVYWYQQSLDQGLQFLIQYYNGEERAKGNILERFSAQQFPDLHSELNLSSLELGDSALYFCASSETALSYEQYFGPGTRLTVT.

The CDR3 region has the DNA TGTGCCAGCAGAACGGGACAGCTGAACACCGGGGAGCTGTTTTTT. This sequence encodes CASRTGQLNTGELFF. The chain carries TRBV5-8 and TRBJ2-2; 7 nucleotides agree with TRBD1. The V and J ends lost 5 bases and 1 base, in that order; junction bases with no gene match: 5. The CDR3 is 15 amino acids. CDR1 and CDR2 from the germline V gene are SGHTS and YDEGEE.

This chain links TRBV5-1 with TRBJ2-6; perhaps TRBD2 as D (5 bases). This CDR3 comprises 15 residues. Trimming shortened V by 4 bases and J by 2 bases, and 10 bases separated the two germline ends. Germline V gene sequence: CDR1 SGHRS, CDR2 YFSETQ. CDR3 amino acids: CASSKDLAGANVLTF. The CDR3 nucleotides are TGCGCCAGCAGCAAGGACTTAGCTGGGGCCAACGTCCTGACTTTC.

This CDR3 is CASTRTGLGEAFF. The CDR3 DNA sequence: TGTGCCAGCACCCGGACAGGGCTGGGTGAAGCTTTCTTT. The chain couples TRBV27 to TRBJ1-1; TRBD1 aligns across 8 bases. Germline CDR1 is MNHEY and CDR2 is SMNVEV (reference sequence). The ends lost 7 bases at V and 7 bases at J; junction bases unmatched: 8. CDR3 length: 13 amino acids.

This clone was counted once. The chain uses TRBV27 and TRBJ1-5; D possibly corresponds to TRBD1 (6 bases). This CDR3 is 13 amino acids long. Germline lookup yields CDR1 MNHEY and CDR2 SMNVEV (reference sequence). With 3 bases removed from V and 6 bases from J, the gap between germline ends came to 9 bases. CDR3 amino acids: CASSFAGVQPQHF. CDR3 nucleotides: TGTGCCAGCAGTTTTGCAGGGGTTCAGCCCCAGCATTTT.

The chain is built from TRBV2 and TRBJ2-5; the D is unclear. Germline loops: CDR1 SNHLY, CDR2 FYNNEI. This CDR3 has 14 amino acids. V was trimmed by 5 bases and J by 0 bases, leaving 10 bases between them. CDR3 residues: CASSQNTYQETQYF. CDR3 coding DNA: TGTGCCAGCAGTCAGAATACGTACCAAGAGACCCAGTACTTC.

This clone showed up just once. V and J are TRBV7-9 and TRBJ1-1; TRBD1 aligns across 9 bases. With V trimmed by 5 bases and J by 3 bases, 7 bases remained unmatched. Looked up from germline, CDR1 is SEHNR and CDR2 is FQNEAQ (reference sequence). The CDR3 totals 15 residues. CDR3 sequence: CASSHRGTGHTEAFF. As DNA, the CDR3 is TGTGCCAGCAGCCATCGAGGGACAGGGCACACTGAAGCTTTCTTT.

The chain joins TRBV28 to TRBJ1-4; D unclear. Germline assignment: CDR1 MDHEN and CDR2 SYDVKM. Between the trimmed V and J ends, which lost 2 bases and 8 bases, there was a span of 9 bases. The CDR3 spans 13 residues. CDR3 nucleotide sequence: TGTGCCAGCAGTTTAATCACAGCAGAAAAACTGTTTTTT. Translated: CASSLITAEKLFF. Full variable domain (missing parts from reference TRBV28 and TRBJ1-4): DVKVTQSSRYLVKRTGEKVFLECVQDMDHENMFWYRQDPGLGLRLIYFSYDVKMKEKGDIPEGYSVSREKKERFSLILESASTNQTSMYLCASSLITAEKLFFGSGTQLSVL.

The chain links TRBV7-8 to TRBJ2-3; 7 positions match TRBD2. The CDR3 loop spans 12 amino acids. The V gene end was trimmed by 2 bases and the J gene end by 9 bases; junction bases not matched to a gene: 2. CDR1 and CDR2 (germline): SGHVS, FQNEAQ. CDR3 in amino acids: CASSLPSGTQYF. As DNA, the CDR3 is TGTGCCAGCAGCTTACCTAGCGGAACGCAGTATTTT.

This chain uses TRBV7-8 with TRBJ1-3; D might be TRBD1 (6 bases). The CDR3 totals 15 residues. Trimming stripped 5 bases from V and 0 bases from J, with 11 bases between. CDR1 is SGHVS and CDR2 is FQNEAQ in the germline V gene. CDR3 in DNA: TGTGCCAGCAGCCCCTCGACAGGCTCTGGAAACACCATATATTTT. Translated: CASSPSTGSGNTIYF.

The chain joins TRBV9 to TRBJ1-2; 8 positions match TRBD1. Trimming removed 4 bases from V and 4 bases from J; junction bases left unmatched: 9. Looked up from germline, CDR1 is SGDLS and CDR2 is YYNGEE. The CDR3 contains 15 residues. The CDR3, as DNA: TGTGCCAGCAGCCCAGGACAGGGCCGAGGCTATGGCTACACCTTC. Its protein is CASSPGQGRGYGYTF.

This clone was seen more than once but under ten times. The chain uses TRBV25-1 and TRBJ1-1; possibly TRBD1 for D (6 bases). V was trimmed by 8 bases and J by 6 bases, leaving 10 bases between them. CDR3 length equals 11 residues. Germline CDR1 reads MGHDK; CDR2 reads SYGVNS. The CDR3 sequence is CASLQGSEAFF. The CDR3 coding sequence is TGTGCCAGCCTCCAGGGGTCTGAAGCTTTCTTT.

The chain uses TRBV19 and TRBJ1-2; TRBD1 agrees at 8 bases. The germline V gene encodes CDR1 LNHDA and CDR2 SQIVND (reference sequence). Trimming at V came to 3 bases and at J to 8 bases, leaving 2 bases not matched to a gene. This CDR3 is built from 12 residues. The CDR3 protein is CASSIDRGGYTF. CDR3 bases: TGTGCCAGTAGTATTGACAGGGGCGGCTACACCTTC. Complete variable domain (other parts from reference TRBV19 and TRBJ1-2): DGGITQSPKYLFRKEGQNVTLSCEQNLNHDAMYWYRQDPGQGLRLIYYSQIVNDFQKGDIAEGYSVSREKKESFPLTVTSAQKNPTAFYLCASSIDRGGYTFGSGTRLTVV.